In this sample, the clone carrying this TCR beta chain turned up a few times. Its matching antigen is unknown. The sample contains more than one DNA sequence encoding this CDR3. This sample is part of a study of cytomegalovirus exposure and HLA in healthy donors. Per the germline V gene, CDR1 is LNHDA and CDR2 is SQIVND (reference sequence). V dropped 6 bases and J dropped 4 bases, with 9 bases sitting between them. This CDR3 spans 13 amino acids. Study-wide findings and caveats: A later analysis associated 16,000 or so TCR beta sequences with HLA alleles at a 0.05 false discovery rate. Rare sequences made up most TCRs, while some public TCRs were found in many donors. In vitro, three CMV-associated chains proved specific for CMV antigens.

The PCR used 60 Vbeta and 13 Jbeta primers. The data were produced by immunoSEQ multiplex PCR, yet TCRdb's version contains in-frame clones alone and is incomplete. Of about 67,000 clones listed, 80% to 90% are singletons. The V gene is TRBV19, the J gene TRBJ2-2; maybe TRBD1 (6 bases). This TCR was recovered from a woman in her 30s in good health and CMV-seropositive. The source material was PBMCs. CDR3 residues: CASSLQGTGELFF. CDR3 nucleotide sequence: TGTGCCAGTAGCTTACAGGGCACCGGGGAGCTGTTTTTT.